This TCR beta chain was obtained from a study of monozygotic twins with cystic fibrosis. Findings and caveats of the study: Nucleotide-identical clonotype sharing was significantly higher within monozygotic CF twin pairs than between unrelated CF individuals.

Using immunoSEQ multiplex PCR, the repertoire was profiled, and TCRdb retains in-frame clones only, with some absent. This table has over 9,500 clones, around 95% appearing once. CDR3 size: 14 residues. V was shortened by 4 bases and J by 3 bases, with 13 bases between the two germline ends. Germline V gene lookup returns CDR1 SGHRS and CDR2 YFSETQ. This clone was seen only once. Its antigen is undetermined. The TCR comes from a boy younger than 18 with cystic fibrosis. The rearrangement links TRBV5-1 to TRBJ1-2; D may be TRBD1 (6 bases). Sequences were obtained from blood. The CDR3 protein is CASSDRTSDYGYTF. CDR3 nucleotides: TGCGCCAGCAGCGACAGGACAAGTGACTATGGCTACACCTTC. Together with reference TRBV5-1 and TRBJ1-2, the CDR3 gives the full variable domain: KAGVTQTPRYLIKTRGQQVTLSCSPISGHRSVSWYQQTPGQGLQFLFEYFSETQRNKGNFPGRFSGRQFSNSRSEMNVSTLELGDSALYLCASSDRTSDYGYTFGSGTRLTVV.